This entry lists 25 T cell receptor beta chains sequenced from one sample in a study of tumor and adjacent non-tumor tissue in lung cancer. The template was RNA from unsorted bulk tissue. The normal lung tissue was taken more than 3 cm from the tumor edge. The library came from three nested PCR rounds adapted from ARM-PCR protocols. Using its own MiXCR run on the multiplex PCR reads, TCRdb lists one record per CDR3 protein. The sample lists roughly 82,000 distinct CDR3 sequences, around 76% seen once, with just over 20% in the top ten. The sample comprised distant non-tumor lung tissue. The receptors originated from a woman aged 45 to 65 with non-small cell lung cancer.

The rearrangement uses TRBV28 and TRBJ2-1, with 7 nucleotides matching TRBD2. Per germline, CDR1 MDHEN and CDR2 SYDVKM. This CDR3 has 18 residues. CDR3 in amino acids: CVSSTPLGGGYRYNEQFF. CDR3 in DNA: TGTGTCAGTAGTACCCCGTTGGGGGGAGGGTATAGATACAATGAGCAGTTCTTC.

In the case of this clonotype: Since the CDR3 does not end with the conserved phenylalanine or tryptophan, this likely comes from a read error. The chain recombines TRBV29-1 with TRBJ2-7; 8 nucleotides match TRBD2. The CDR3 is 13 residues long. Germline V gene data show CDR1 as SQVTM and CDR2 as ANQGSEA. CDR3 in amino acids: CSATGLVLDEQYL. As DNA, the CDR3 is TGCAGCGCCACGGGACTAGTCTTGGACGAACAGTACCTC.

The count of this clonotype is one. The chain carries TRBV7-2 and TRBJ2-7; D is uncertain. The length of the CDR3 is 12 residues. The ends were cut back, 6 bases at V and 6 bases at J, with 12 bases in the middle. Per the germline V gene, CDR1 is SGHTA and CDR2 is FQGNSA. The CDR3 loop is CASSLGNPEQYF. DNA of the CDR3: TGTGCCAGCAGTTTGGGTAATCCCGAGCAGTACTTC.

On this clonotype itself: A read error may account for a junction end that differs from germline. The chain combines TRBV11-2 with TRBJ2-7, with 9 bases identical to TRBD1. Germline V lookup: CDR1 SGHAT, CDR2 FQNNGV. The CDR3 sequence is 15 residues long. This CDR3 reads CASSTGTGRSYEKCF. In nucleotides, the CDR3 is TGTGCCAGCAGCACCGGGACAGGGCGCAGCTACGAGAAGTGCTTC.

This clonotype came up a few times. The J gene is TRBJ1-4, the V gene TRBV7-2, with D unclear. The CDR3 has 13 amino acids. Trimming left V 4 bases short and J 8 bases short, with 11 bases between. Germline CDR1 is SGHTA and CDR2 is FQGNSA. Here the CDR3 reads CASSSTGLEKLFF. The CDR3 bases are TGTGCCAGCAGCTCAACCGGGTTAGAAAAACTGTTTTTT.

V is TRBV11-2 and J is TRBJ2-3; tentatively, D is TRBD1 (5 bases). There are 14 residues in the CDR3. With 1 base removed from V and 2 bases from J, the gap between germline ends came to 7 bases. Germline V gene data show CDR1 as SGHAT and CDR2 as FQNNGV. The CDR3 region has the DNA TGTGCCAGCAGCTTAGTCAGGGTCACAGATACGCAGTATTTT. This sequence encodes CASSLVRVTDTQYF.

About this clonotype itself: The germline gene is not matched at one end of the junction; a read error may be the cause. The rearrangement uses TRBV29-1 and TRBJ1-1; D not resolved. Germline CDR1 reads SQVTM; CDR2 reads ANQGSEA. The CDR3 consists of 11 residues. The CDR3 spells CSVRGDPETFF. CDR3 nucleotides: TGCAGCGTTCGAGGAGACCCTGAAACTTTCTTC.

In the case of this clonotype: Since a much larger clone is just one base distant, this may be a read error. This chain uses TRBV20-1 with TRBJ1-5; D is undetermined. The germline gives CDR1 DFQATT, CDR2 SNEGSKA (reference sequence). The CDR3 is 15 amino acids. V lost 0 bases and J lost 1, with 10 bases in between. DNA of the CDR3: TGCAGTGCTAGAGACTCCCGGAACAGCAATCAGCCCCAGCATTTT. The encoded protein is CSARDSRNSNQPQHF.

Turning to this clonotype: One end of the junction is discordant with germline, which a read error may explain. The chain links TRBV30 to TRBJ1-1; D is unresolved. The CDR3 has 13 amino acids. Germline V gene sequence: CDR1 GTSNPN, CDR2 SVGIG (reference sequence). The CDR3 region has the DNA TGTACCTGGAGTCATAGTGGGAACACTGAAGCTTTCTTT. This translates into CTWSHSGNTEAFF.

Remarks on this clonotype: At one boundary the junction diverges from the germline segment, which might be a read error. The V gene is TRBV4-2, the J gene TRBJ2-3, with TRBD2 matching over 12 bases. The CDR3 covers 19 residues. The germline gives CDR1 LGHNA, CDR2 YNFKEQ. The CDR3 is CVSSQEGGLAGGLSDTQYF. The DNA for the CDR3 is TGTGTCAGCAGCCAAGAAGGGGGGCTAGCGGGAGGGCTATCAGATACGCAGTATTTT.

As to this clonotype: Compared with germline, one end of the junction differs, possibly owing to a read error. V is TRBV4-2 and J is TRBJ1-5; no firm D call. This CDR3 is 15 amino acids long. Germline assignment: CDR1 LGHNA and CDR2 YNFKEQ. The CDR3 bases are TGTGACAGCAGCCAAGACTTCACTAGCAATCAGACCCAGCATTTT. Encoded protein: CDSSQDFTSNQTQHF.

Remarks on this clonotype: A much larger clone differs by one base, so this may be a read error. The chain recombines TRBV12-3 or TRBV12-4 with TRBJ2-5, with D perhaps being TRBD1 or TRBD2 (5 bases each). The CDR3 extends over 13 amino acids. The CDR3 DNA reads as TGTACCAGCATGAGGGGCTGTAGTGGGACCCAGTACTTC. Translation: CTSMRGCSGTQYF.

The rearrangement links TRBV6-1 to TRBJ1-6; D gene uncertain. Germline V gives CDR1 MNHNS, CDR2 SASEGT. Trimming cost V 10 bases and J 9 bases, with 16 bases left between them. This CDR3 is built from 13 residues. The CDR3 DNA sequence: TGTGCCACCTCGCGACTGAGTGTTTCACCCCTCCACTTT. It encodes CATSRLSVSPLHF.

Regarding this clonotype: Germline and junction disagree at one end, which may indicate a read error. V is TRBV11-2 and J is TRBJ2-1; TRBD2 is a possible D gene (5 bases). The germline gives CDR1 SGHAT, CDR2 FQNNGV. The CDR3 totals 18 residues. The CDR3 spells CVSSPSNARAGSYNEQFF. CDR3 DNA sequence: TGTGTCAGCAGCCCCAGTAACGCGAGGGCCGGGTCCTACAATGAGCAGTTCTTC.

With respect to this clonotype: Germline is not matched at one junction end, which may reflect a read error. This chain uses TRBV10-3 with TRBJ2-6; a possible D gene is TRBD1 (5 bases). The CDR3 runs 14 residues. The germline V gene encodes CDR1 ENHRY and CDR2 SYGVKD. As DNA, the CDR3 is TGTGCCATCAATGACGGAGATGGGGCCGACGTCCTGACTTTC. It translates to CAINDGDGADVLTF.

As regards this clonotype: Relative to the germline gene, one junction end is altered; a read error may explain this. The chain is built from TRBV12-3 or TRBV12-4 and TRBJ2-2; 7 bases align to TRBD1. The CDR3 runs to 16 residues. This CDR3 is CANSLGTETNTGELIF. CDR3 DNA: TGTGCCAACAGTTTAGGGACAGAGACAAACACTGGGGAGCTGATTTTT.

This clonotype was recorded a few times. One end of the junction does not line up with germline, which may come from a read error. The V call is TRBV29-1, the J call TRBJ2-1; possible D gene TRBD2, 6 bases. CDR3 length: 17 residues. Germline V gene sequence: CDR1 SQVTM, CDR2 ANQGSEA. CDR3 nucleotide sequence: TGCAGCGTTGAGGGGTCCGGCGGGGTAACCTCCTACAATGTGCAGTTCTTC. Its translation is CSVEGSGGVTSYNVQFF.

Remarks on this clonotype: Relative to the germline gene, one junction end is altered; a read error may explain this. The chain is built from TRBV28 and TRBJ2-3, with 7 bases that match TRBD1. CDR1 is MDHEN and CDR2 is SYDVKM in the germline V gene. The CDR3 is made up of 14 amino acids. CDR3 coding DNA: TGTGCCAGCAGTCGCACACAGGGGCCAAATACGCAATATTTT. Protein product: CASSRTQGPNTQYF.

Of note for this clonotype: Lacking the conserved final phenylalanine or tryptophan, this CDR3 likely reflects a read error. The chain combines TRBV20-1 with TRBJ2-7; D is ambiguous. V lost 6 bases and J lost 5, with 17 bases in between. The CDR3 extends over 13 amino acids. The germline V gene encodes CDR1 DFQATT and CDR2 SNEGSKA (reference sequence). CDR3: CSADDPIPNEQYL. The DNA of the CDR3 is TGCAGTGCCGATGACCCTATCCCGAACGAGCAGTACCTC.

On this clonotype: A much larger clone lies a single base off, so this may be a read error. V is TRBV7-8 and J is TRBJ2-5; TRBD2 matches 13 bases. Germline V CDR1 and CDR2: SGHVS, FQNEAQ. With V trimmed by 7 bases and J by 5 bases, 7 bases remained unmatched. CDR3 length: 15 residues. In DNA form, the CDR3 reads TGTGCCAGCAACTGGACTAGCGGGAGTGGTGAGACCCAGTACTTC. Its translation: CASNWTSGSGETQYF.

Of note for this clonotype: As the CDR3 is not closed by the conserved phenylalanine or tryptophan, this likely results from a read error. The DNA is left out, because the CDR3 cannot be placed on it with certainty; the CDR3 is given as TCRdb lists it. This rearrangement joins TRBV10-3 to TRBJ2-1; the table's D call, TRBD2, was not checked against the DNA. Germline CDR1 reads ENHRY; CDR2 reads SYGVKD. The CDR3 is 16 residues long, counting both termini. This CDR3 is CAISETKAGALNEQLL.

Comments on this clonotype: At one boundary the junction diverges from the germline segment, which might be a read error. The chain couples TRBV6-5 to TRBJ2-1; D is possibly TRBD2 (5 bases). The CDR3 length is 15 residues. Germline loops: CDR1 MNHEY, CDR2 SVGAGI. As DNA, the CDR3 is TGTGCCAGCACCGTTACTAGGAGCTCCTACATTGAGCAGCTCTTC. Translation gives CASTVTRSSYIEQLF.

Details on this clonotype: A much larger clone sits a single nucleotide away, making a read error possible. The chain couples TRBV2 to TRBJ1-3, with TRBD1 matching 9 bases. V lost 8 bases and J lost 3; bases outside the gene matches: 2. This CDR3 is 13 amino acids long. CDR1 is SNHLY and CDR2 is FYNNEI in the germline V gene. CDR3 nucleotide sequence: TGTGCCAGCGGGACAGGGTATGGAAACACCATATATTTT. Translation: CASGTGYGNTIYF.

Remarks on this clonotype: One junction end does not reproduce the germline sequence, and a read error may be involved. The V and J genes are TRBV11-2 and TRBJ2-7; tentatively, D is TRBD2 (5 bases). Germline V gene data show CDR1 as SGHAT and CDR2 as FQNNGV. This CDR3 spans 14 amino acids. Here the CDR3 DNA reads TGTGCAAGCAGCCTGACGGAGACTACCTACGAGCAGTACTTC. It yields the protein CASSLTETTYEQYF. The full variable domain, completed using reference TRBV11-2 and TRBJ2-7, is EAGVAQSPRYKIIEKRQSVAFWCNPISGHATLYWYQQILGQGPKLLIQFQNNGVVDDSQLPKDRFSAERLKGVDSTLKIQPAKLEDSAVYLCASSLTETTYEQYFGPGTRLTVT.

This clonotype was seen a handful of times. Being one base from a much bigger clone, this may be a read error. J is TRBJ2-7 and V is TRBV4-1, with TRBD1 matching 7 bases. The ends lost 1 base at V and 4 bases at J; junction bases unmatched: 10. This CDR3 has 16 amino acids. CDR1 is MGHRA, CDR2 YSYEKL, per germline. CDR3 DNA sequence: TGCGCCAGCAGCCAAGCAGGGGGACAGAGTCTTTACGAGCAGTACTTC. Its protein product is CASSQAGGQSLYEQYF.